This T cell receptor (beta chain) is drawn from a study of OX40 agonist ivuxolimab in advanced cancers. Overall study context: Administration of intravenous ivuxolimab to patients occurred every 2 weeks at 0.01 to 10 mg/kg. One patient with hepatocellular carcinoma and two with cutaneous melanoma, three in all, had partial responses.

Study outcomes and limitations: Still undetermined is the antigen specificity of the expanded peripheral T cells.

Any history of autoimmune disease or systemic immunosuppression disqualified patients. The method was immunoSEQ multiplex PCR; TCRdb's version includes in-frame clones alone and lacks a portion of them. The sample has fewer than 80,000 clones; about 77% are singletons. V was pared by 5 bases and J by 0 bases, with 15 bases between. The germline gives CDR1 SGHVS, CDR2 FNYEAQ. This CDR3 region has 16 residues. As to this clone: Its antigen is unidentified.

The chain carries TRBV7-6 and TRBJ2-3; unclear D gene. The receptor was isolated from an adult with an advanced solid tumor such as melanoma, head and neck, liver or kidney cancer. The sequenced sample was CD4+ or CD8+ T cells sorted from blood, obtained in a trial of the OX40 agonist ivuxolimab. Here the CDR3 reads CASSLLTGSSTDTQYF. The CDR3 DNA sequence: TGTGCCAGCAGCCTACTTACTGGATCTAGCACAGATACGCAGTATTTT.